This entry lists 8 T cell receptor beta chains sequenced from one sample in a study of T cell responses to AZD1222 COVID-19 vaccine (dated by TCRdb to 2020 to 2023). The time point tag for this specimen amounts to: about 28 days (+/-7) after the second vaccine dose. The sample's treatment or condition label is to be understood as: meningococcal conjugate vaccine given as trial control. To prepare the library, the immunoSEQ multiplex PCR assay was applied. TCRdb took this table from immuneACCESS and kept in-frame rearrangements with V and J called. Such tables lack part of the clones; where checked against another copy, unresolved V genes explain under half of the gap, and the rest is unexplained. The sample yields around 220,000 clones; roughly 94% were counted once. Of the sample, around 1.7% falls within the top ten clones. The source was peripheral blood, collected 28 days after the second dose of the MenACWY control vaccine. Receptor source: an adult who received the MenACWY meningococcal vaccine as a control.

The count of this clone is one. V usage is TRBV7-9 and J usage is TRBJ1-4, with TRBD1 as a possible D gene (5 bases). Trimming stripped 5 bases from V and 7 bases from J, with 17 bases between. The CDR3 extends over 15 amino acids. The germline CDR1 and CDR2 sequences are SEHNR and FQNEAQ (reference sequence). The CDR3 spells CASSAAGGEGEKLFF. CDR3 bases: TGTGCCAGCAGCGCCGCTGGGGGGGAAGGTGAAAAACTGTTTTTT.

This clone has more than one count but fewer than ten. The DNA for the CDR3 is TGTGCCAGCAGCTTAGGGTATAACACTGAAGCTTTCTTT. It specifies CASSLGYNTEAFF. The rearrangement links TRBV7-3 to TRBJ1-1; D is unresolved. The germline V gene encodes CDR1 SGHTA and CDR2 FQGTGA. The CDR3 is made up of 13 amino acids. V shed 2 bases and J shed 2 bases, with 6 bases lying between them.

The J gene is TRBJ2-2, the V gene TRBV11-3; D unresolved. V lost 2 bases and J 0 bases, leaving 10 bases between the germline ends. The CDR3 length is 16 residues. Germline assignment: CDR1 SGHNT and CDR2 YENEEA. CDR3 amino acids: CASSLNLQTNTGELFF. DNA for the CDR3: TGTGCCAGCAGCTTAAATCTACAAACGAACACCGGGGAGCTGTTTTTT.

This clone was seen a few times. This rearrangement joins TRBV28 to TRBJ1-1; D is unresolved. The CDR3 is made up of 16 amino acids. Per the germline V gene, CDR1 is MDHEN and CDR2 is SYDVKM. V lost 4 bases and J lost 6, with 21 bases in between. The CDR3 sequence: CASSSIMDRVGPEAFF. The CDR3, as DNA: TGTGCCAGCAGTTCCATCATGGACCGGGTCGGACCTGAAGCTTTCTTT.

The chain joins TRBV5-1 to TRBJ2-2; D uncertain. V shed 0 bases and J shed 3 bases, with 6 bases lying between them. The length of the CDR3 is 14 residues. The germline gives CDR1 SGHRS, CDR2 YFSETQ. CDR3 bases: TGCGCCAGCAGCTTGGATGGGGACACCGGGGAGCTGTTTTTT. Translated, it gives CASSLDGDTGELFF.

This chain connects TRBV7-2 to TRBJ1-5; no clear D gene. Germline CDR1 is SGHTA and CDR2 is FQGNSA. V gave up 0 bases and J gave up 4 bases, with 4 bases separating them. This CDR3 contains 13 residues. The CDR3 spells CASSLAWNQPQHF. In nucleotides, the CDR3 is TGTGCCAGCAGCTTAGCTTGGAATCAGCCCCAGCATTTT.

The chain links TRBV5-4 to TRBJ1-1, with 8 positions matching TRBD1. Looked up from germline, CDR1 is SGHNT and CDR2 is YYREEE (reference sequence). The V and J ends lost 2 bases and 1 base, in that order; junction bases with no gene match: 1. The CDR3 has 14 amino acids. The DNA of the CDR3 is TGTGCCAGCAGCTTTGACAGGGGGAACACTGAAGCTTTCTTT. Residues: CASSFDRGNTEAFF.

The CDR3 DNA sequence: TGTGCCAGCAGCTCGACAGTGAATGAGCAGTTCTTC. The encoded protein is CASSSTVNEQFF. This chain connects TRBV7-9 to TRBJ2-1, with D perhaps TRBD1 (5 bases). From germline, CDR1 is SEHNR and CDR2 FQNEAQ (reference sequence). Trimming shortened V by 4 bases and J by 7 bases, and 8 bases separated the two germline ends. The CDR3 is 12 amino acids.